Included here is one T cell receptor beta chain sequence, with context. Method: immunoSEQ multiplex PCR; TCRdb's copy keeps in-frame clones and lacks some. The sample has hundreds of thousands of clones, around nine tenths seen once; the top ten hold about 12%. From germline, CDR1 is MDHEN and CDR2 SYDVKM. Losses at the gene ends were 4 bases for V and 6 bases for J; bases not matched to a gene: 12. The length of the CDR3 is 17 residues. The data originate from a study of blood T cell repertoires in COVID-19. Study overall: The origin of the acute and convalescent COVID-19 samples was the United States, Italy and Spain.

The receptor was derived from a woman aged 18-30 years who had recovered from COVID-19. The sequencing input was peripheral blood. This sequence joins TRBV28 and TRBJ2-1, with 10 bases aligning to TRBD2. This CDR3 is CASSSPDPGLAPNEQFF. The CDR3 DNA follows: TGTGCCAGCAGTTCTCCCGATCCGGGACTAGCGCCCAATGAGCAGTTCTTC.